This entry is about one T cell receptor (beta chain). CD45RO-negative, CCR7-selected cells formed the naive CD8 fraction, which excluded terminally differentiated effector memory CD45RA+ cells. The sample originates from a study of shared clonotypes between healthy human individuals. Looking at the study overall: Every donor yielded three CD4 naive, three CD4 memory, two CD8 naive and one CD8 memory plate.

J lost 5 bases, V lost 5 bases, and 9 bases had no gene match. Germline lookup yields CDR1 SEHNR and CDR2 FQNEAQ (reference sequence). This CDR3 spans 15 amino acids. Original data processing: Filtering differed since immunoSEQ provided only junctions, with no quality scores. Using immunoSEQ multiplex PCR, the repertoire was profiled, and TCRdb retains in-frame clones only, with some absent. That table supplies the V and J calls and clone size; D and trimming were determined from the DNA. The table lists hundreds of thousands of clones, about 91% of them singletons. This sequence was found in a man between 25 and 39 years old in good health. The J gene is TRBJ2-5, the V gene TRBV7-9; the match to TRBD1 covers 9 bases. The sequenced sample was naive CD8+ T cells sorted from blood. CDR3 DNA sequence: TGTGCCAGCAGCAAGAGACAGGGGGGTAGGGAGACCCAGTACTTC. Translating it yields CASSKRQGGRETQYF.